These T cell receptor beta chains were read from a single sample in a study of early T cells in non-severe SARS-CoV-2 infection. Each CDR3 protein is one row after TCRdb ran MiXCR on the 5' RACE reads. The sample holds 87,000 or so distinct CDR3 sequences, over 9% seen once. The sequenced sample was whole blood. These receptor sequences come from an adult who was a healthcare worker with PCR-confirmed SARS-CoV-2 infection or an uninfected control (not recorded which). CDR3s include the opening cysteine and the closing phenylalanine or tryptophan. The D gene is left open where the match is weak. Size tells how often a clone was seen (once, few, many) or the class of an expanded clone, and some rows leave it out.

d_call: -
clone_size: few
v_call: TRBV3-1
j_call: TRBJ2-5
cdr3_aa: CASSRKETQYF
cdr3_nt: TGTGCCAGCAGCCGGAAAGAGACCCAGTACTTC

d_call: TRBD1
clone_size: many
v_call: TRBV27
j_call: TRBJ1-2
cdr3_aa: CASSVQGANYGYTF
cdr3_nt: TGTGCCAGCAGTGTACAGGGGGCGAACTATGGCTACACCTTC

d_call: TRBD2
clone_size: few
v_call: TRBV5-4
j_call: TRBJ2-3
cdr3_aa: CASSVSGSVRDTQYF
cdr3_nt: TGTGCCAGCAGCGTTAGCGGGAGTGTTAGAGATACGCAGTATTTT

d_call: -
clone_size: -
v_call: TRBV6-1
j_call: TRBJ2-5
cdr3_aa: CASRAGRGQETQYF
cdr3_nt: TGTGCCAGCAGGGCTGGCAGGGGCCAAGAGACCCAGTACTTC

d_call: -
clone_size: few
v_call: TRBV29-1
j_call: TRBJ2-5
cdr3_aa: CSVEGSGLRETQYF
cdr3_nt: TGCAGCGTTGAAGGCTCAGGTCTGAGAGAGACCCAGTACTTC

d_call: -
clone_size: few
v_call: TRBV29-1
j_call: TRBJ2-3
cdr3_aa: CSGGVTDTQYF
cdr3_nt: TGCAGCGGCGGCGTCACAGATACGCAGTATTTT

d_call: TRBD1
clone_size: -
v_call: TRBV5-1
j_call: TRBJ2-7
cdr3_aa: CASSLDWDRYYEQYF
cdr3_nt: TGCGCCAGCAGCTTGGACTGGGACAGATACTACGAGCAGTACTTC

d_call: -
clone_size: few
v_call: TRBV2
j_call: TRBJ1-1
cdr3_aa: CASQGPSNTEAFF
cdr3_nt: TGTGCCAGTCAGGGACCGTCGAACACTGAAGCTTTCTTT

d_call: TRBD1
clone_size: few
v_call: TRBV10-3
j_call: TRBJ2-7
cdr3_aa: CAISGGTGTSEQYF
cdr3_nt: TGTGCCATCAGCGGGGGGACAGGGACAAGCGAGCAGTACTTC

d_call: -
clone_size: -
v_call: TRBV2
j_call: TRBJ2-5
cdr3_aa: CASQGLHGETQYF
cdr3_nt: TGTGCCAGCCAAGGACTCCACGGGGAGACCCAGTACTTC

d_call: -
clone_size: many
v_call: TRBV29-1
j_call: TRBJ1-5
cdr3_aa: CSVGHQPQHF
cdr3_nt: TGCAGCGTTGGACATCAGCCCCAGCATTTT

d_call: -
clone_size: few
v_call: TRBV11-3
j_call: TRBJ2-1
cdr3_aa: CASSPRESNYNEQFF
cdr3_nt: TGTGCCAGCAGCCCCCGAGAGTCTAACTACAATGAGCAGTTCTTC